This T cell receptor beta chain was observed in a study of monozygotic twins with inflammatory bowel disease. Study-wide results and limits: Differing immunosuppressive treatments may have added variability to patient repertoires.

CDR3 size: 17 residues. Comment on this clonotype: Antigen unknown.

An amount of 3500 ng of total RNA was used for each TCR library. TCRdb re-called the 5' RACE reads, yielding one record per CDR3 amino acid sequence without DNA. This sample's table reports roughly 330,000 distinct CDR3 sequences. The chain has TRBV12-3 or TRBV12-4 and TRBJ2-2; TCRdb gives TRBD1 as the D gene, but with no DNA this cannot be confirmed. The clonotype comes from a human donor with ulcerative colitis or Crohn's disease, or a healthy co-twin of an affected twin (not recorded which). The sequencing sample was made of blood. The chain's CDR3 is CASSSRGLGQGTGELFF.